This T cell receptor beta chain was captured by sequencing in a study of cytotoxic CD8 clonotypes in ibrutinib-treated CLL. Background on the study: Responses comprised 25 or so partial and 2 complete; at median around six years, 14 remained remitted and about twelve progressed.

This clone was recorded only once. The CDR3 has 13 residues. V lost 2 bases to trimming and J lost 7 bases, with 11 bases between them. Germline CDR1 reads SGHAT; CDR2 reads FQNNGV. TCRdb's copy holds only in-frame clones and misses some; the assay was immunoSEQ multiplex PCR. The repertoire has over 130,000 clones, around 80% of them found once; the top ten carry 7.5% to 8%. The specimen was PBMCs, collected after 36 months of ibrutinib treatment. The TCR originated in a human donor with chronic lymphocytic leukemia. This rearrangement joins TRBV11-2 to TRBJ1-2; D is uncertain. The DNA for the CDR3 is TGTGCCAGCAGCTTATCATCAAGGTTTGGCTACACCTTC. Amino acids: CASSLSSRFGYTF. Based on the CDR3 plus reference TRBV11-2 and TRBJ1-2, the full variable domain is EAGVAQSPRYKIIEKRQSVAFWCNPISGHATLYWYQQILGQGPKLLIQFQNNGVVDDSQLPKDRFSAERLKGVDSTLKIQPAKLEDSAVYLCASSLSSRFGYTFGSGTRLTVV.